This passage covers 11 T cell receptor beta chains from one sample sequenced in a study of tumor and adjacent non-tumor tissue in lung cancer. Three rounds of nested PCR, following a modified ARM-PCR protocol, produced the TCRbeta library. MiXCR was run by TCRdb on the multiplex PCR reads, yielding one entry per CDR3 protein. Among about 81,000 distinct CDR3 sequences listed, 72% were seen once. No cell sorting was done before RNA was extracted from the tissue. The sequenced sample consisted of lung tumor tissue. The receptors were gathered from a woman aged 35 to 49 with non-small cell lung cancer.

In the case of this clonotype: Likely a read error: the CDR3 ends without its conserved phenylalanine or tryptophan. Because the CDR3's place on the DNA is in doubt, the DNA is left out and the CDR3 is given as listed by TCRdb. The chain employs TRBV11-1 and TRBJ2-3. Germline CDR1 SGHAT, CDR2 FQDESV (reference sequence). The CDR3 contains 12 residues when both ends are counted. The CDR3 protein is CASSLGGDTQYS.

As for this clonotype: The junction and the germline gene differ at one end; a read error may be behind it. The V gene is TRBV5-4, the J gene TRBJ2-7; 8 bases fit TRBD1. Germline CDR1 and CDR2: SGHNT and YYREEE (reference sequence). The CDR3 runs 15 residues. The CDR3 coding sequence is TGTGCCAGCAGCTTCGGGACAGGTTATGCCTACGAGCGGTATTTC. It codes for CASSFGTGYAYERYF.

This clonotype was seen at least ten times. The V call is TRBV4-1, the J call TRBJ2-1, with 12 bases matching TRBD2. Germline CDR1 and CDR2: MGHRA and YSYEKL. This CDR3 comprises 15 residues. V gave up 7 bases and J gave up 10 bases; unmatched junction bases: 11. The CDR3 nucleotides are TGCGCCAGCACCCAGGGACTAGCGGGCAGTCCGGAGCAGTTCTTC. Residues: CASTQGLAGSPEQFF.

A remark on this clonotype: One end of the junction is discordant with germline, which a read error may explain. The chain has TRBV2 and TRBJ2-3, with D tentatively TRBD1 (5 bases). This CDR3 spans 15 amino acids. CDR1 is SNHLY and CDR2 is FYNNEI in the germline V gene. In DNA, the CDR3 is TGTGCCAGCAGGGGGCACATGACGGGCACTGATATGCAGTATTTT. Its protein product is CASRGHMTGTDMQYF.

A note on this clonotype: This may come from a read error, since a much larger clone is one base off. J is TRBJ2-7 and V is TRBV7-8; weak D call: TRBD1 (5 bases). This CDR3 has 14 residues. Germline CDR1 and CDR2: SGHVS and FQNEAQ. CDR3 region: CASSLQQVTYEEYF. The CDR3 DNA follows: TGTGCCAGCAGCTTACAACAGGTAACCTACGAGGAGTACTTC.

This chain connects TRBV28 to TRBJ1-1; D ambiguous. The CDR3 sequence is 12 residues long. Trimming stripped 10 bases from V and 4 bases from J, with 13 bases between. Looked up from germline, CDR1 is MDHEN and CDR2 is SYDVKM. CDR3 amino acids: CAIGRPSTEAFF. The CDR3, as DNA: TGTGCCATCGGACGGCCGAGCACTGAAGCTTTCTTT.

This sequence joins TRBV5-4 and TRBJ2-1; no reliable D call. Germline CDR1 SGHNT, CDR2 YYREEE (reference sequence). There are 15 residues in the CDR3. With 3 bases removed from V and 10 bases from J, the gap between germline ends came to 20 bases. Here the CDR3 reads CASSSGRTTDGEQFF. The CDR3 nucleotides are TGTGCCAGCAGCTCGGGCCGGACCACCGACGGGGAGCAGTTCTTC.

With respect to this clonotype: This may stem from a read error, because a much larger clone lies one nucleotide away. Lacking the conserved final phenylalanine or tryptophan, this CDR3 likely reflects a read error. J is TRBJ2-1 and V is TRBV28; 9 bases match TRBD2. With V trimmed by 6 bases and J by 10 bases, 7 bases remained unmatched. This CDR3 is built from 13 residues. Germline loops: CDR1 MDHEN, CDR2 SYDVKM. CDR3 in amino acids: CASRWGLAGEQFY. The CDR3 DNA sequence: TGTGCCAGCAGATGGGGACTAGCAGGGGAGCAGTTCTAC.

J is TRBJ1-1 and V is TRBV29-1, with TRBD1 identical over 7 bases. CDR1 and CDR2 (germline): SQVTM, ANQGSEA. This CDR3 is 12 amino acids long. J lost 3 bases, V lost 6 bases, and 4 bases had no gene match. CDR3 in DNA: TGCAGCGTACAGGGGTGGGACACTGAAGCTTTCTTT. It translates to CSVQGWDTEAFF.

As concerns this clonotype: An end of the junction differs from the germline gene, which may be a read error. The rearrangement links TRBV6-2 or TRBV6-3 to TRBJ2-7, with D unclear. The CDR3 has 16 residues. CDR1 MNHEY and CDR2 SVGEGT come from the germline V gene. CDR3 in amino acids: CASNYSSEFMSGEQYF. Written as DNA, the CDR3 is TGTGCCAGCAATTACTCGTCAGAGTTTATGAGTGGTGAGCAGTACTTC.

With respect to this clonotype: A read error may account for a junction end that differs from germline. The chain recombines TRBV6-5 with TRBJ2-1; no definite D call. The CDR3 extends over 16 amino acids. Looked up from germline, CDR1 is MNHEY and CDR2 is SVGAGI. The CDR3 DNA reads as TGTGCCAGCAGTTACGCGAAGACATGTTCCTACAATGAACAGTTCTTC. Translated, it gives CASSYAKTCSYNEQFF.